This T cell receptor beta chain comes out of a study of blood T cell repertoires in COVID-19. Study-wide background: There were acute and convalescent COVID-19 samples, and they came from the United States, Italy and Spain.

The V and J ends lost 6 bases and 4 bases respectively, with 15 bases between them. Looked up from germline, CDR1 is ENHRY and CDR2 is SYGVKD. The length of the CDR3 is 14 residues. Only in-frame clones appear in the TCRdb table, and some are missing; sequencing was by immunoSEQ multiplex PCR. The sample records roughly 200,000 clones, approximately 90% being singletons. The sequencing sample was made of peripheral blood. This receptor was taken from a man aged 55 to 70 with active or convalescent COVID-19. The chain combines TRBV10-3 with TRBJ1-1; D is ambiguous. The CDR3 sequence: CAIREWAQSTEAFF. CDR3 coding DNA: TGTGCCATCAGGGAATGGGCCCAGTCCACTGAAGCTTTCTTT.